This paragraph reports one T cell receptor (beta chain). This specimen belongs to a study of blood T cell repertoires in COVID-19. This CDR3 spans 15 amino acids. CDR1 is MNHEY, CDR2 SVGEGT, per germline. Losses at the gene ends were 6 bases for V and 7 bases for J; bases not matched to a gene: 12. The data were produced by immunoSEQ multiplex PCR, yet TCRdb's version contains in-frame clones alone and is incomplete. Among around 70,000 clones listed, 65% to 90% were seen once. The sequenced material came from peripheral blood. The TCR was taken from an elderly man with acute or convalescent COVID-19. The V gene is TRBV6-2 or TRBV6-3, the J gene TRBJ2-1, with TRBD1 matching over 7 bases. The CDR3 region is CASSLQDRILNEQFF. CDR3 nucleotide sequence: TGTGCCAGCAGCCTCCAGGACAGGATTCTGAATGAGCAGTTCTTC.